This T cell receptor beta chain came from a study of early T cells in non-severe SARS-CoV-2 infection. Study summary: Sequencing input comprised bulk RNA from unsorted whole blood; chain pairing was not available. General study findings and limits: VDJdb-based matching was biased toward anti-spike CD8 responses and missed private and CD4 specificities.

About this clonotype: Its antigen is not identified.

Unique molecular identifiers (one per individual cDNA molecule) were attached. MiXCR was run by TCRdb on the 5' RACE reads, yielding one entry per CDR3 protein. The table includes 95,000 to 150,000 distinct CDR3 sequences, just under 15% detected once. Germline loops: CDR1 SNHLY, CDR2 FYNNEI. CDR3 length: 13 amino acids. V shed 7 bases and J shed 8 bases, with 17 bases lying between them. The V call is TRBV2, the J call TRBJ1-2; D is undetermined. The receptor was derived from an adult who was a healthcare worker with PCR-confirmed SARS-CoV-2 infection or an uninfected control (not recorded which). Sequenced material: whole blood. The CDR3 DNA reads TGTGCCAGCAAACCGACCATCACAAGGGGCTACACCTTC. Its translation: CASKPTITRGYTF. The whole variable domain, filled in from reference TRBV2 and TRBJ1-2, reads EPEVTQTPSHQVTQMGQEVILRCVPISNHLYFYWYRQILGQKVEFLVSFYNNEISEKSEIFDDQFSVERPDGSNFTLKIRSTKLEDSAMYFCASKPTITRGYTFGSGTRLTVV.